A single sample gave rise to the 32 T cell receptor beta chains below, sequenced in a study of breast tumors, draining lymph nodes, adjacent tissues listed by TCRdb under 2016. Lymph node samples were obtained from the axillary draining lymph nodes of breast cancer patients. Library method: multiplex PCR. TCRdb names Illumina HiSeq 2000 as the instrument used. TCRdb cleaned the public reads at Q25 with fastp, built clones with MiXCR and kept in-frame beta chains. Rows with a matching CDR3 protein are joined into one entry that keeps the most common DNA and genes. The sample table contains over 250,000 distinct CDR3 sequences; only one count was recorded for 30% of them. The ten largest clones capture more than 0.85% of the sample. Material: axillary lymph node tissue. These receptors were collected from a female donor with breast cancer. Some clones in this sample may be carry-over from other donors' samples.

This chain joins TRBV20-1 and TRBJ2-7; no clear D gene. The ends were cut back, 0 bases at V and 3 bases at J, with 18 bases in the middle. Germline-derived CDR1 and CDR2 are DFQATT and SNEGSKA (reference sequence). The CDR3 spans 16 residues. The CDR3 sequence: CSARDNEGPWDYEQYF. CDR3 bases: TGCAGTGCTAGAGACAATGAAGGACCCTGGGACTACGAGCAGTACTTC.

Details on this clonotype: Being one base from a much bigger clone, this may be a read error. The V and J genes are TRBV20-1 and TRBJ2-3; no reliable D call. This CDR3 is built from 12 residues. Per germline, CDR1 DFQATT and CDR2 SNEGSKA (reference sequence). This chain's CDR3 is CSARNRRDTPYF. CDR3 sequence (DNA): TGCAGTGCTAGAAATCGAAGAGATACGCCGTATTTT.

The chain employs TRBV19 and TRBJ2-1; 9 bases are shared with TRBD1. The CDR3 is 15 residues long. In germline, CDR1 is LNHDA, CDR2 SQIVND (reference sequence). The V gene end was trimmed by 3 bases and the J gene end by 2 bases; junction bases not matched to a gene: 2. The CDR3 nucleotides are TGTGCCAGTAGTATTGACAGGGGGGCCTACAATGAGCAGTTCTTC. Its translation is CASSIDRGAYNEQFF.

Details on this clonotype: Given a much more abundant clone one base away, this may be a read error. The chain has TRBV12-5 and TRBJ2-2; TRBD2 is a possible D gene (5 bases). Germline CDR1 is LGHNT and CDR2 is FRNRAP. The CDR3 is 15 amino acids. CDR3 sequence (DNA): TGTGCTAGTGGTTTGGTGGTAGCGAACACCGGGGAGCTGTCTTTT. Amino acid sequence: CASGLVVANTGELSF.

This clonotype appeared many times. CDR3 sequence: CASTNPKETQYF. The CDR3 DNA reads as TGTGCCAGCACAAACCCCAAAGAGACCCAGTACTTC. The genes are TRBV11-3 and TRBJ2-5; D is uncertain. V lost 7 bases, J lost 3 bases, and 9 bases lay in between. Germline V gene sequence: CDR1 SGHNT, CDR2 YENEEA. The CDR3 covers 12 residues.

The chain recombines TRBV12-3 or TRBV12-4 with TRBJ1-5; D is uncertain. The CDR3 sequence is 15 residues long. Trimming took 2 bases from V and 11 from J, leaving 19 bases between them. The CDR3 DNA follows: TGTGCCAGCAGTTTATGTATCAGACGATTATCAGCCCAGCATTTT. This gives the protein CASSLCIRRLSAQHF.

On this clonotype: At one end the junction does not follow the germline gene, possibly because of a read error. The rearrangement links TRBV7-2 to TRBJ1-2, with 7 bases fitting TRBD1. This CDR3 is 14 amino acids long. Germline loops: CDR1 SGHTA, CDR2 FQGNSA. CDR3 sequence: CANSLTGTAYGYTF. In DNA form, the CDR3 reads TGTGCCAACAGCTTAACCGGGACAGCCTATGGCTACACCTTC. The full variable domain, its missing parts supplied by reference TRBV7-2 and TRBJ1-2, is GAGVSQSPSNKVTEKGKDVELRCDPISGHTALYWYRQSLGQGLEFLIYFQGNSAPDKSGLPSDRFSAERTGGSVSTLTIQRTQQEDSAVYLCANSLTGTAYGYTFGSGTRLTVV.

In regard to this clonotype: This may stem from a read error, because a much larger clone lies one nucleotide away. The chain combines TRBV20-1 with TRBJ2-1; D gene ambiguous. Trimming removed 1 base at V and 9 bases at J, with 16 bases between. Germline V gene sequence: CDR1 DFQATT, CDR2 SNEGSKA (reference sequence). The CDR3 loop spans 14 amino acids. The CDR3 protein is CSARVPGPNTEQFF. The CDR3 DNA reads as TGCAGTGCTAGAGTCCCCGGGCCGAACACTGAGCAGTTCTTC.

This clonotype was seen only a few times. J is TRBJ2-1 and V is TRBV30; 14 nucleotides line up with TRBD2. The CDR3 is 15 amino acids. With 3 bases clipped from V and 7 bases from J, the junction kept 5 bases outside the gene matches. Germline values: CDR1 GTSNPN, CDR2 SVGIG (reference sequence). The CDR3 DNA reads TGTGCCTGGAGCCCCAGGACTAGCGGGAGGAATGAGCAGTTCTTC. The encoded protein is CAWSPRTSGRNEQFF.

Details on this clonotype: This may be a read error: a much more frequent sequence differs by one nucleotide. CDR3 DNA sequence: TGTGCCAGCAGCCAACAGGGAGGGCCGGGGGAGACCCAGTACTTC. It translates to CASSQQGGPGETQYF. This sequence joins TRBV4-2 and TRBJ2-5, with 7 positions matching TRBD2. The V gene end was trimmed by 2 bases and the J gene end by 5 bases; junction bases not matched to a gene: 8. Germline CDR1 LGHNA, CDR2 YNFKEQ. CDR3 length: 15 residues.

V is TRBV20-1 and J is TRBJ2-5; 12 bases match TRBD2. The junction had 5 bases not matched to a gene; V was cut back by 6 bases and J by 3 bases. The CDR3 has 14 residues. Germline CDR1 reads DFQATT; CDR2 reads SNEGSKA (reference sequence). The CDR3 reads CSAMTSGSEETQYF. Here the CDR3 DNA reads TGCAGTGCCATGACTAGCGGGAGTGAAGAGACCCAGTACTTC.

The chain couples TRBV6-6 to TRBJ1-3; 7 positions agree with TRBD1. The CDR3 has 16 residues. Losses at the gene ends were 6 bases for V and 2 bases for J; bases not matched to a gene: 10. CDR1 is MNHNY and CDR2 is SVGAGI in the germline V gene (reference sequence). The CDR3, as DNA: TGTGCCAGCAGCTATTTAAAAGGGGGCCCTGGAAACACCATATATTTT. Its translation is CASSYLKGGPGNTIYF.

This clonotype was found many times. This chain connects TRBV5-4 to TRBJ2-3; 7 bases fit TRBD2. The CDR3 totals 14 residues. Germline V gene lookup returns CDR1 SGHNT and CDR2 YYREEE (reference sequence). After removal of 4 bases from V and 0 bases from J, the junction contained 2 bases not matched to a gene. CDR3 protein: CASSRLASTDTQYF. The CDR3 region has the DNA TGTGCCAGCAGCCGACTAGCTAGCACAGATACGCAGTATTTT.

This clonotype was seen at least ten times. The chain couples TRBV7-9 to TRBJ1-4; D is possibly TRBD1 (5 bases). This CDR3 is built from 12 residues. Per the germline V gene, CDR1 is SEHNR and CDR2 is FQNEAQ (reference sequence). The V end was cut by 11 bases, the J end by 15 bases, with 22 bases between. The CDR3 bases are TGTGCCTGGGAGGACACCCCGGAGCGTATGTTTTTT. Translation gives CAWEDTPERMFF.

This clonotype has only one observation. V is TRBV7-2 and J is TRBJ2-7, with 12 positions matching TRBD2. The CDR3 contains 17 residues. Germline CDR1 and CDR2: SGHTA and FQGNSA. After removal of 1 base from V and 5 bases from J, the junction contained 9 bases not matched to a gene. The CDR3 here is CASSLVASGRALDEQYF. DNA of the CDR3: TGTGCCAGCAGCTTAGTGGCTAGCGGGAGGGCCCTCGACGAGCAGTACTTC.

The V call is TRBV28, the J call TRBJ1-2; 7 bases agree with TRBD1. V shed 2 bases and J 4 bases; nucleotides not matched to a gene: 7. CDR1 MDHEN and CDR2 SYDVKM come from the germline V gene. The CDR3 totals 15 residues. The CDR3 loop reads CASSLTITGAYGYTF. In nucleotides, the CDR3 is TGTGCCAGCAGTTTAACCATAACAGGGGCCTATGGCTACACCTTC.

There are many counts of this clonotype. The chain recombines TRBV5-1 with TRBJ2-2; D is unclear. The CDR3 is 17 amino acids. With 0 bases removed from V and 3 bases from J, the gap between germline ends came to 15 bases. In germline, CDR1 is SGHRS, CDR2 YFSETQ. The CDR3 is CASSLAQGLKDTGELFF. CDR3 coding DNA: TGCGCCAGCAGCTTGGCCCAAGGTTTAAAGGACACCGGGGAGCTGTTTTTT.

The gene calls are TRBV4-3 and TRBJ1-5, with D perhaps matching TRBD1 (5 bases). CDR3 length: 17 residues. In germline, CDR1 is LGHNA, CDR2 YSLEER. The germline V and J ends were trimmed by 0 bases and 9 bases, with 21 bases remaining between them. Written as DNA, the CDR3 is TGCGCCAGCAGCCAAGAAAGGGGTCAGCCCGGGTACGGGCCCCAGCATTTT. This codes for CASSQERGQPGYGPQHF.

Of note for this clonotype: This clone may be a read error of a much larger clone one base away. The chain has TRBV12-3 or TRBV12-4 and TRBJ2-7; D is undetermined. V was trimmed by 3 bases and J by 6 bases, leaving 12 bases between them. This CDR3 is 13 amino acids long. The CDR3 region is CASSLVSRTEQYF. The CDR3 bases are TGTGCCAGCAGTTTGGTGTCCAGGACCGAGCAGTACTTC.

This clonotype was observed at least ten times. The V gene is TRBV7-2, the J gene TRBJ2-7; 7 bases match TRBD1. Losses at the gene ends were 1 base for V and 2 bases for J; bases not matched to a gene: 2. CDR1 is SGHTA and CDR2 is FQGNSA in the germline V gene. The CDR3 totals 14 residues. CDR3 coding DNA: TGTGCCAGCAGCTTAGTCGGGACAGCCTACGAGCAGTACTTC. Its translation is CASSLVGTAYEQYF. Looking up the rest from reference TRBV7-2 and TRBJ2-7 gives the full variable domain: GAGVSQSPSNKVTEKGKDVELRCDPISGHTALYWYRQSLGQGLEFLIYFQGNSAPDKSGLPSDRFSAERTGGSVSTLTIQRTQQEDSAVYLCASSLVGTAYEQYFGPGTRLTVT.

This clonotype has ten or more counts. This sequence joins TRBV6-1 and TRBJ2-6; D is perhaps TRBD2 (5 bases). The germline V gene encodes CDR1 MNHNS and CDR2 SASEGT. The CDR3 covers 14 residues. Between the trimmed V and J ends, which lost 6 bases and 1 base, there was a span of 7 bases. The CDR3 DNA reads TGTGCCAGCAGGAGGGTATCTGGGGCCAACGTCCTGACTTTC. Translated: CASRRVSGANVLTF.

Many counts were recorded for this clonotype. The rearrangement joins TRBV2 to TRBJ2-3; D unclear. Germline assignment: CDR1 SNHLY and CDR2 FYNNEI. This CDR3 is built from 13 residues. The V and J ends lost 5 bases and 2 bases respectively, with 8 bases between them. The CDR3 DNA sequence: TGTGCCAGCAGTTCCCGGGTCACAGATACGCAGTATTTT. It encodes CASSSRVTDTQYF.

This clonotype was recorded many times. This chain uses TRBV7-8 with TRBJ1-4; TRBD1 matches 7 bases. The germline V gene has CDR1 SGHVS and CDR2 FQNEAQ. Trimming cost V 1 base and J 8 bases; bases outside gene matches: 7. The CDR3 has 15 amino acids. CDR3 amino acids: CASSLGDSTGEKLFF. CDR3 coding DNA: TGTGCCAGCAGCTTAGGGGACAGTACTGGGGAAAAACTGTTTTTT.

This clonotype was observed many times. The chain uses TRBV19 and TRBJ2-2; D gene uncertain. V was clipped by 5 bases and J by 4 bases, with 8 bases between them. CDR1 LNHDA and CDR2 SQIVND come from the germline V gene (reference sequence). This CDR3 is 13 amino acids long. CDR3 protein: CASSPTRTGELFF. CDR3 in DNA: TGTGCCAGTAGTCCAACCCGCACCGGGGAGCTGTTTTTT. Supplemented by reference TRBV19 and TRBJ2-2, the full variable domain reads DGGITQSPKYLFRKEGQNVTLSCEQNLNHDAMYWYRQDPGQGLRLIYYSQIVNDFQKGDIAEGYSVSREKKESFPLTVTSAQKNPTAFYLCASSPTRTGELFFGEGSRLTVL.

The CDR3 region has the DNA TGTGCCAGCAGCCGCCAGCAGGACAGGGGCGAGCAGTACTTC. Its translation is CASSRQQDRGEQYF. The V call is TRBV5-4, the J call TRBJ2-7; TRBD1 agrees at 9 bases. Germline CDR1 reads SGHNT; CDR2 reads YYREEE (reference sequence). V lost 4 bases, J lost 6 bases, and 8 bases stayed unmatched. This CDR3 comprises 14 residues.

CDR3 sequence (DNA): TGTGCCAGCAGCCAAGATCTCACCCAAGCGGCCCAGTACTTC. Its protein product is CASSQDLTQAAQYF. V usage is TRBV3-1 and J usage is TRBJ2-5, with D tentatively TRBD2 (5 bases). V was trimmed by 0 bases and J by 9 bases, leaving 14 bases between them. CDR1 and CDR2 from the germline V gene are LGHDT and YNNKEL (reference sequence). This CDR3 has 14 residues.

As to this clonotype: Possible read error: a much larger clone is one base away. The rearrangement joins TRBV4-2 to TRBJ2-3; D is ambiguous. CDR3 size: 15 residues. Germline V CDR1 and CDR2: LGHNA, YNFKEQ. CDR3 sequence: CAGSPRPTPADTQYF. CDR3 DNA sequence: TGTGCCGGCAGCCCCCGCCCGACTCCCGCAGATACGCAGTATTTT.

The rearrangement links TRBV12-3 or TRBV12-4 to TRBJ1-6; D remains ambiguous. This CDR3 region has 16 residues. The ends were cut back, 2 bases at V and 9 bases at J, with 17 bases in the middle. The CDR3 DNA reads as TGTGCCAGCAGTTTATCGGCCCTCGGGAGTAGTTCACCCCTCCACTTT. Protein product: CASSLSALGSSSPLHF.

This clonotype was seen many times. V gene TRBV12-3 or TRBV12-4 combines with J gene TRBJ1-3, with D unclear. This CDR3 comprises 14 residues. V was shortened by 0 bases and J by 1 base, with 4 bases between the two germline ends. The CDR3 loop is CASSLAGSGNTIYF. CDR3 DNA sequence: TGTGCCAGCAGTTTAGCCGGGTCTGGAAACACCATATATTTT.

With regard to this clonotype: A read error is possible here, since a much larger clone lies one base away. The V call is TRBV12-3 or TRBV12-4, the J call TRBJ2-3; D is uncertain. The CDR3 totals 15 residues. V gave up 3 bases and J gave up 2 bases, with 12 bases separating them. The CDR3 DNA reads TGTGCCAGCAGTTTCGGTAGGAGTTCCACAGATACGCAGTATTTT. Amino acids: CASSFGRSSTDTQYF.

In regard to this clonotype: A much larger clone differs from this one at a single base, so this may be a read error. The V gene is TRBV12-3 or TRBV12-4, the J gene TRBJ2-7, with D possibly TRBD1 on 6 matching bases. The CDR3 length is 13 residues. V was pared by 3 bases and J by 6 bases, with 12 bases between. The CDR3 DNA is TGTGCCAGCAGTTTTAACAGGGATATCGAGCAGTACTTC. Encoded protein: CASSFNRDIEQYF.

This clonotype was seen at least ten times. The V and J genes are TRBV7-9 and TRBJ1-2, with D maybe TRBD1 (5 bases). From germline, CDR1 is SEHNR and CDR2 FQNEAQ (reference sequence). CDR3 size: 13 residues. V was clipped by 0 bases and J by 8 bases, with 10 bases between them. CDR3 residues: CASSLAGAEGYTF. The CDR3 DNA reads as TGTGCCAGCAGCTTAGCTGGGGCGGAGGGCTACACCTTC.